Presented here are 6 T cell receptor beta chains from one specimen sequenced in a study of cytomegalovirus exposure and HLA in healthy donors. Primers for the PCR totalled 60 Vbeta and 13 Jbeta. Libraries were prepared by immunoSEQ multiplex PCR; TCRdb keeps only in-frame clonotypes and omits some of them. The top ten clones hold 1.2% of a sample with more than 85,000 clones, approximately 82% of them seen once. The sequenced sample was PBMCs. The source of these receptors is a young woman in good health and CMV-seronegative.

The chain recombines TRBV6-5 with TRBJ1-2; D is perhaps TRBD1 (5 bases). In germline, CDR1 is MNHEY, CDR2 SVGAGI. Trimming stripped 7 bases from V and 8 bases from J, with 17 bases between. CDR3 length: 13 residues. The CDR3 DNA reads as TGTGCCAGCACCCACGCCCCCAGGGTCGGCTACACCTTC. It specifies CASTHAPRVGYTF.

The CDR3 DNA is TGTGCCGACTTATATCTCGGGAGAACTAGCGGGAGTCGAGCTCAAGAGACCCAGTACTTC. Its protein is CADLYLGRTSGSRAQETQYF. The chain uses TRBV9 and TRBJ2-5; TRBD2 aligns across 11 bases. After removal of 10 bases from V and 2 bases from J, the junction contained 25 bases not matched to a gene. This CDR3 contains 20 residues. Germline loops: CDR1 SGDLS, CDR2 YYNGEE.

This clone turned up a few times. This sequence joins TRBV2 and TRBJ2-3; no definite D call. The CDR3 is 15 amino acids. The ends were cut back, 4 bases at V and 0 bases at J, with 11 bases in the middle. The germline CDR1 and CDR2 sequences are SNHLY and FYNNEI. CDR3 DNA: TGTGCCAGCAGTGGTAGCAAATCTAGCACAGATACGCAGTATTTT. Its protein product is CASSGSKSSTDTQYF. Filled out from reference TRBV2 and TRBJ2-3, the complete variable domain reads EPEVTQTPSHQVTQMGQEVILRCVPISNHLYFYWYRQILGQKVEFLVSFYNNEISEKSEIFDDQFSVERPDGSNFTLKIRSTKLEDSAMYFCASSGSKSSTDTQYFGPGTRLTVL.

The chain carries TRBV7-3 and TRBJ2-1; 8 nucleotides match TRBD2. V was pared by 5 bases and J by 4 bases, with 10 bases of the junction left unmatched. CDR1 is SGHTA and CDR2 is FQGTGA in the germline V gene. CDR3 length: 16 residues. CDR3 region: CASSTLAGLLYNEQFF. The DNA for the CDR3 is TGTGCCAGCAGCACTTTAGCGGGGCTGCTTTACAATGAGCAGTTCTTC.

The J gene is TRBJ2-1, the V gene TRBV4-3, with 7 bases matching TRBD1. The germline gives CDR1 LGHNA, CDR2 YSLEER. The CDR3 consists of 16 residues. The V gene end was trimmed by 0 bases and the J gene end by 0 bases; junction bases not matched to a gene: 2. This chain's CDR3 is CASSQDPGGSYNEQFF. The CDR3 DNA sequence: TGCGCCAGCAGCCAAGATCCAGGGGGCTCCTACAATGAGCAGTTCTTC.

This sequence joins TRBV5-6 and TRBJ2-4, with a weak D call TRBD1 (6 bases). Trimming shortened V by 4 bases and J by 0 bases, and 14 bases separated the two germline ends. CDR1 SGHDT and CDR2 YYEEEE come from the germline V gene. CDR3 length: 16 residues. CDR3 protein: CASSHGQRIAKNIQYF. DNA for the CDR3: TGTGCCAGCAGCCATGGACAGAGAATAGCCAAAAACATTCAGTACTTC.